The clone carrying this T cell receptor beta chain was counted at least ten times. Antigen unknown. These data belong to a study of human T cells and chemical hapten exposure. Study-level results: Expanded TCRs created a significantly greater count of big CDR3 similarity clusters than controls did.

TCRdb fed the RACE reads into MiXCR, producing one record per CDR3 protein. The data show about 120,000 distinct CDR3 sequences, about 13% seen once. Time point in this sample: pre-sensitization, week 0. Treatment specified: therapeutic diphenylcyclopropenone sensitization with weekly scalp DPC. Sequences were derived from whole blood, sampled in connection with sensitization to the hapten diphenylcyclopropenone (DPC). The receptor's source is a woman aged 18-29 years with alopecia areata. Some clones in this sample may be carry-over from other donors' samples.

The CDR3 reads CASSPGGGSNQPQHF. DNA for the CDR3: TGTGCCAGCTCACCAGGAGGGGGCAGCAATCAGCCCCAGCATTTT. V and J are TRBV18 and TRBJ1-5, with 7 bases lining up with TRBD1. The V and J ends lost 2 bases and 1 base, in that order; junction bases with no gene match: 2. This CDR3 region has 15 residues. Germline-derived CDR1 and CDR2 are KGHSH and LQKENI.